This note documents a single T cell receptor beta chain sequence. 5'RACE template switching with UMIs produced the TCR beta cDNA. One entry per CDR3 protein, without DNA, is what TCRdb gives after re-calling the 5' RACE reads. The table for this sample gives about 460,000 distinct CDR3 sequences. This record comes from a study of T cells expressing NK-cell markers. The CDR3 spans 17 residues. Germline loops: CDR1 LGHNA, CDR2 YNFKEQ. The source material was blood T cells: a sorted CD56 or NKG2C T cell subset, CD4+ or CD8+ T cells, or bulk PBMC T cells (not recorded which). This sequence joins TRBV4-2 and TRBJ2-1; TCRdb calls TRBD2, which cannot be checked without DNA. This TCR derives from a woman between 50 and 59 years old in good health. The CDR3 spells CASSQERAGRSYNEQFF.